These 25 T cell receptor beta chains came from one sample sequenced in a study of blood T cells in healthy people across ages. PCR was performed a second time for roughly 6 to 12 cycles using a sample-barcoded 5' primer and a J-beta primer mix. TCRdb itself ran the 5' RACE reads through MiXCR, one entry per CDR3 protein. The sample lists 1.5 million to 2 million distinct CDR3 sequences; approximately 28% were seen once. The specimen was blood. The receptors were sampled from a woman aged 25 to 39 in good health.

This clonotype was counted ten times or more. The CDR3, as DNA: TGTGCCAGCAGCGTTAAATCCGCCTACAATGAGCAGTTCTTC. Amino acid sequence: CASSVKSAYNEQFF. The rearrangement uses TRBV9 and TRBJ2-1; D not certain. The CDR3 is made up of 14 amino acids. Germline V lookup: CDR1 SGDLS, CDR2 YYNGEE. Between the trimmed V and J ends, which lost 2 bases and 2 bases, there was a span of 8 bases.

The rearrangement uses TRBV20-1 and TRBJ1-2; 11 bases fit TRBD1. Germline values: CDR1 DFQATT, CDR2 SNEGSKA (reference sequence). CDR3 length: 15 amino acids. V lost 0 bases, J lost 6 bases, and 6 bases stayed unmatched. The CDR3 nucleotides read TGCAGTGCTAGAGAAACGGACAGGGGGCTGAATGGCTACACCTTC. Translated: CSARETDRGLNGYTF.

This clonotype was seen at least ten times. The gene calls are TRBV6-4 and TRBJ2-1, with 8 bases that match TRBD2. V was clipped by 4 bases and J by 1 base; unmatched bases: 6. Germline V gene sequence: CDR1 MRHNA, CDR2 SNTAGT. CDR3 length: 16 residues. The CDR3 DNA is TGTGCCAGCAGTGCCCTCCGCGGGGGGTCCTACAATGAGCAGTTCTTC. It translates to CASSALRGGSYNEQFF.

This clonotype was seen many times. This sequence joins TRBV5-1 and TRBJ2-7; 8 bases are a match to TRBD1. In germline, CDR1 is SGHRS, CDR2 YFSETQ. The CDR3 contains 13 residues. Trimming removed 4 bases from V and 6 bases from J; junction bases left unmatched: 6. CDR3 DNA: TGCGCCAGCAGCCTAATACAGGGGGGCGAGCAGTACTTC. Protein product: CASSLIQGGEQYF.

This clonotype was observed a handful of times. The rearrangement uses TRBV20-1 and TRBJ2-1, with D maybe TRBD1 (6 bases). Per the germline V gene, CDR1 is DFQATT and CDR2 is SNEGSKA (reference sequence). This CDR3 spans 15 amino acids. V was pared by 4 bases and J by 0 bases, with 13 bases between. The CDR3 DNA sequence: TGCAGTGCTACACCACTCAGGGGCTCCTACAATGAGCAGTTCTTC. This translates into CSATPLRGSYNEQFF.

This clonotype was detected ten times or more. The chain employs TRBV20-1 and TRBJ2-7; 15 bases line up with TRBD2. CDR3 length: 15 amino acids. Germline CDR1 DFQATT, CDR2 SNEGSKA (reference sequence). V was pared by 5 bases and J by 3 bases, with 5 bases of the junction left unmatched. CDR3 in DNA: TGCAGTGCTGCCCAGGGACTAGCGGGAGGCTACGAGCAGTACTTC. Amino acid sequence: CSAAQGLAGGYEQYF.

The chain is built from TRBV12-3 or TRBV12-4 and TRBJ2-1; 9 bases are shared with TRBD2. The V and J ends lost 5 bases and 6 bases, in that order; junction bases with no gene match: 11. The CDR3 runs 16 residues. This CDR3 reads CASSPPTSGGPNEQFF. DNA of the CDR3: TGTGCCAGCAGTCCTCCGACTAGCGGAGGGCCCAATGAGCAGTTCTTC.

This clonotype was seen a handful of times. The V gene is TRBV27, the J gene TRBJ2-2; D remains unclear. Germline V gene lookup returns CDR1 MNHEY and CDR2 SMNVEV (reference sequence). Trimming took 4 bases from V and 3 from J, leaving 9 bases between them. The CDR3 runs 14 residues. CDR3 nucleotides: TGTGCCAGCAGTTCCCCCGGGCACACCGGGGAGCTGTTTTTT. Translated: CASSSPGHTGELFF.

This chain joins TRBV18 and TRBJ2-1, with D hard to call. The germline gives CDR1 KGHSH, CDR2 LQKENI. The CDR3 has 11 amino acids. Trimming took 4 bases from V and 10 from J, leaving 8 bases between them. CDR3 DNA sequence: TGTGCCAGCTCACAGAGGTTCGAGCAGTTCTTC. It codes for CASSQRFEQFF. The variable domain in full, completed from reference TRBV18 and TRBJ2-1, reads NAGVMQNPRHLVRRRGQEARLRCSPMKGHSHVYWYRQLPEEGLKFMVYLQKENIIDESGMPKERFSAEFPKEGPSILRIQQVVRGDSAAYFCASSQRFEQFFGPGTRLTVL.

This clonotype was seen only a few times. The J gene is TRBJ2-3, the V gene TRBV12-3 or TRBV12-4; D gene uncertain. V was clipped by 8 bases and J by 8 bases, with 5 bases between them. The CDR3 consists of 9 residues. The CDR3 sequence: CASGATQYF. CDR3 sequence (DNA): TGTGCCAGCGGCGCTACGCAGTATTTT.

As for this clonotype: This sequence may be a read error, since a much larger clone differs from it by one base. The chain is built from TRBV20-1 and TRBJ2-5, with D perhaps TRBD2 (6 bases). The germline CDR1 and CDR2 sequences are DFQATT and SNEGSKA (reference sequence). The ends were cut back, 5 bases at V and 1 base at J, with 17 bases in the middle. The CDR3 has 15 amino acids. This CDR3 reads CSAGGANEAQETQYF. The CDR3 DNA sequence: TGCAGTGCTGGAGGGGCTAACGAGGCCCAAGAGACCCAGTACTTC.

The gene calls are TRBV29-1 and TRBJ2-7; D not resolved. CDR1 and CDR2 (germline): SQVTM, ANQGSEA. V was pared by 1 base and J by 1 base, with 14 bases between. This CDR3 is 15 amino acids long. CDR3 loop: CSVEGRSGQSYEQYF. CDR3 DNA: TGCAGCGTTGAAGGTCGAAGTGGGCAATCCTACGAGCAGTACTTC.

V is TRBV12-3 or TRBV12-4 and J is TRBJ2-7; possibly TRBD2 for D (5 bases). CDR3 size: 11 residues. V was pared by 6 bases and J by 10 bases, with 13 bases between. CDR3 bases: TGTGCCAGCAGCCTTGGACTGATCCAGTACTTC. It specifies CASSLGLIQYF.

This clonotype was seen a few times. The chain combines TRBV20-1 with TRBJ1-4; no definite D call. The CDR3 loop spans 15 amino acids. Germline values: CDR1 DFQATT, CDR2 SNEGSKA (reference sequence). The CDR3 DNA reads TGCAGCGCTCTGGCTGGTCTTGCAACTAATGAAAAACTGTTTTTT. Translated, it gives CSALAGLATNEKLFF.

A few counts support this clonotype. V usage is TRBV10-3 and J usage is TRBJ2-7; D gene ambiguous. This CDR3 contains 12 residues. Trimming removed 3 bases at V and 6 bases at J, with 9 bases between. Germline V gene lookup returns CDR1 ENHRY and CDR2 SYGVKD. CDR3 sequence (DNA): TGTGCCATCAGTGAAGCTGGATTCGAGCAGTACTTC. Its translation: CAISEAGFEQYF.

This clonotype was seen a handful of times. The gene calls are TRBV12-3 or TRBV12-4 and TRBJ2-5; 8 bases agree with TRBD1. The CDR3 is 13 amino acids. J lost 3 bases, V lost 6 bases, and 3 bases had no gene match. Here the CDR3 DNA reads TGTGCCAGCAGACAGGACAGGGAAGAGACCCAGTACTTC. Protein: CASRQDREETQYF.

CDR3 protein: CASSPWAVNSNQPQHF. DNA for the CDR3: TGTGCCAGCAGCCCATGGGCAGTTAATAGCAATCAGCCCCAGCATTTT. V and J are TRBV6-5 and TRBJ1-5; D not resolved. Germline V gene sequence: CDR1 MNHEY, CDR2 SVGAGI. Trimming left V 6 bases short and J 0 bases short, with 15 bases between. The CDR3 is 16 amino acids.

V and J are TRBV18 and TRBJ1-3; D is ambiguous. Trimming removed 5 bases from V and 0 bases from J, with 11 bases in between. The germline V gene encodes CDR1 KGHSH and CDR2 LQKENI. This CDR3 comprises 15 residues. This chain's CDR3 is CASSTTGGSGNTIYF. The CDR3 bases are TGTGCCAGCTCAACCACCGGAGGCTCTGGAAACACCATATATTTT.

CDR3 bases: TGCGCCAGCAGCGCATCCTCCGAGACAGGGGGTTCCTACGAGCAGTACTTC. Translated, it gives CASSASSETGGSYEQYF. This sequence joins TRBV5-1 and TRBJ2-5, with 9 nucleotides matching TRBD1. The DNA end is a closer match to TRBJ2-7, so the J assignment may be wrong. Germline loops: CDR1 SGHRS, CDR2 YFSETQ. This CDR3 is 17 amino acids long.

In this sample, this clonotype turned up many times. The chain uses TRBV5-5 and TRBJ2-5; no definite D call. CDR3 length: 13 residues. Deletions cut 1 base from V and 4 bases from J, with 8 bases between. Germline V gene lookup returns CDR1 SGHKS and CDR2 YYEKEE (reference sequence). The CDR3 DNA reads TGTGCCAGCAGCTTGATTACCGCAGAGACCCAGTACTTC. This translates into CASSLITAETQYF. The variable domain in full, with the rest retrieved from reference TRBV5-5 and TRBJ2-5, is DAGVTQSPTHLIKTRGQQVTLRCSPISGHKSVSWYQQVLGQGPQFIFQYYEKEERGRGNFPDRFSARQFPNYSSELNVNALLLGDSALYLCASSLITAETQYFGPGTRLLVL.

Remarks on this clonotype: An end of the junction does not agree with germline; a read error may underlie this. The chain carries TRBV9 and TRBJ2-5, with TRBD1 matching 7 bases. The CDR3 spans 14 residues. The germline CDR1 and CDR2 sequences are SGDLS and YYNGEE. The CDR3 DNA follows: TGTGCCGGCAGCGTAGGGGGCAGTCAAGAGACCCAGTACTTC. As protein: CAGSVGGSQETQYF.

This clonotype was detected many times. The chain couples TRBV5-1 to TRBJ2-1; unclear D gene. Germline V gene lookup returns CDR1 SGHRS and CDR2 YFSETQ. Deletions cut 0 bases from V and 4 bases from J, with 8 bases between. The CDR3 is made up of 14 amino acids. This chain's CDR3 is CASSLDARYNEQFF. The CDR3 nucleotides are TGCGCCAGCAGCTTGGATGCTAGATACAATGAGCAGTTCTTC.

The chain employs TRBV30 and TRBJ1-4; no reliable D call. CDR1 and CDR2 (germline): GTSNPN, SVGIG (reference sequence). V was cut by 8 bases and J by 4 bases, with 17 bases left in between. The CDR3 length is 14 residues. The CDR3 nucleotides are TGTGCCACTCGTTCCGGACGGATTAATGAAAAACTGTTTTTT. Its translation: CATRSGRINEKLFF.

The rearrangement links TRBV19 to TRBJ1-5; D not resolved. With 3 bases removed from V and 5 bases from J, the gap between germline ends came to 17 bases. The CDR3 is 16 amino acids. CDR1 is LNHDA and CDR2 is SQIVND in the germline V gene (reference sequence). The CDR3 nucleotides are TGTGCCAGTAGTATGAGGGCAGTTGCCGGCCATCAGCCCCAGCATTTT. This sequence encodes CASSMRAVAGHQPQHF.

The chain couples TRBV7-2 to TRBJ1-5; the match to TRBD1 covers 9 bases. Per germline, CDR1 SGHTA and CDR2 FQGNSA. This CDR3 has 14 residues. With 4 bases clipped from V and 7 bases from J, the junction kept 5 bases outside the gene matches. The CDR3 protein is CASSYTGGQQPQHF. CDR3 coding DNA: TGTGCCAGCAGCTACACAGGGGGCCAGCAGCCCCAGCATTTT.